Each of the 27 T cell receptor beta chains below was sequenced from the same sample in a study of blood T cell repertoires in COVID-19. Profiling relied on immunoSEQ multiplex PCR, and the TCRdb table lists in-frame clones only, not all of them. The sample lists more than 200,000 clones, roughly nine tenths seen once, with 10% in the top ten. The sample was peripheral blood. These receptors came from a woman aged 45-65 years with COVID-19, enrolled during active disease.

This clone showed up just once. This sequence joins TRBV11-3 and TRBJ1-1, with a possible D match to TRBD1 (6 bases). The CDR3 extends over 17 amino acids. V dropped 8 bases and J dropped 2 bases, with 24 bases sitting between them. Germline CDR1 SGHNT, CDR2 YENEEA. CDR3 bases: TGTGCCAGCTCTGGGTTTGTGGGGGACACATACAACACTGAAGCTTTCTTT. This encodes CASSGFVGDTYNTEAFF.

The CDR3 sequence: CASSEVGRGLSSYNSPLHF. The CDR3 bases are TGTGCCAGCAGTGAAGTGGGGAGGGGATTGAGCTCCTATAATTCACCCCTCCACTTT. The chain links TRBV6-1 to TRBJ1-6, with a tentative D call TRBD1 (5 bases). The germline V gene encodes CDR1 MNHNS and CDR2 SASEGT. This CDR3 has 19 amino acids. Trimming took off 1 base at V and 0 bases at J, with 16 bases between the two ends.

The rearrangement links TRBV11-2 to TRBJ1-6; D possibly corresponds to TRBD1 (5 bases). This CDR3 spans 14 amino acids. Germline V CDR1 and CDR2: SGHAT, FQNNGV. V lost 1 base and J lost 10, with 11 bases in between. The CDR3 DNA sequence: TGTGCCAGCAGCTTAGGTGGGGCTGACTCACCCCTCCACTTT. Amino acid sequence: CASSLGGADSPLHF.

V and J are TRBV7-8 and TRBJ1-5; D is perhaps TRBD1 (6 bases). This CDR3 has 17 amino acids. CDR1 is SGHVS, CDR2 FQNEAQ, per germline. V was cut by 1 base and J by 9 bases, with 22 bases left in between. CDR3: CASSLGGRASGARPQHF. In DNA, the CDR3 is TGTGCCAGCAGCTTAGGAGGCCGGGCCTCAGGGGCACGGCCCCAGCATTTT.

The chain carries TRBV3-1 (or the pseudogene TRBV3-2) and TRBJ2-2; perhaps TRBD2 as D (6 bases). CDR3 length: 16 amino acids. Germline V gives CDR1 LGHDT, CDR2 YNNKEL (reference sequence). V dropped 4 bases and J dropped 4 bases, with 16 bases sitting between them. CDR3: CASSPQGLAITGELFF. The CDR3 coding sequence is TGTGCCAGCAGCCCTCAAGGGCTAGCGATCACCGGGGAGCTGTTTTTT.

This rearrangement joins TRBV3-1 (or the pseudogene TRBV3-2) to TRBJ1-2; tentatively, D is TRBD1 (5 bases). The germline gives CDR1 LGHDT, CDR2 YNNKEL (reference sequence). Between the trimmed V and J ends, which lost 5 bases and 4 bases, there was a span of 8 bases. The CDR3 covers 12 residues. CDR3 nucleotides: TGTGCCAGCAGCGGCCAGGGCTATGGCTACACCTTC. Protein: CASSGQGYGYTF.

The chain recombines TRBV29-1 with TRBJ1-2, with TRBD1 as a possible D gene (6 bases). Per the germline V gene, CDR1 is SQVTM and CDR2 is ANQGSEA. The CDR3 loop spans 12 amino acids. V lost 0 bases and J lost 5, with 7 bases in between. The CDR3 is CSVEDRGYGYTF. The CDR3 nucleotides read TGCAGCGTTGAAGATAGGGGGTATGGCTACACCTTC. Full variable domain (remainder filled in from reference TRBV29-1 and TRBJ1-2): SAVISQKPSRDICQRGTSLTIQCQVDSQVTMMFWYRQQPGQSLTLIATANQGSEATYESGFVIDKFPISRPNLTFSTLTVSNMSPEDSSIYLCSVEDRGYGYTFGSGTRLTVV.

J is TRBJ1-2 and V is TRBV20-1; D gene uncertain. The CDR3 sequence is 9 residues long. Trimming stripped 7 bases from V and 4 bases from J, with 4 bases between. CDR1 is DFQATT and CDR2 is SNEGSKA in the germline V gene (reference sequence). Written as DNA, the CDR3 is TGCAGTGGAGGCTATGGCTACACCTTC. Translating gives CSGGYGYTF.

The V gene is TRBV7-2, the J gene TRBJ2-7; 11 bases agree with TRBD2. CDR1 is SGHTA and CDR2 is FQGNSA in the germline V gene. This CDR3 comprises 14 residues. V shed 4 bases and J 4 bases; nucleotides not matched to a gene: 3. The CDR3, as DNA: TGTGCCAGCAGCTCTAGCGGGGGGCCATACGAGCAGTACTTC. Translating it yields CASSSSGGPYEQYF. Combining the CDR3 with reference TRBV7-2 and TRBJ2-7 gives the whole variable domain GAGVSQSPSNKVTEKGKDVELRCDPISGHTALYWYRQSLGQGLEFLIYFQGNSAPDKSGLPSDRFSAERTGGSVSTLTIQRTQQEDSAVYLCASSSSGGPYEQYFGPGTRLTVT.

The gene calls are TRBV14 and TRBJ2-5; D remains unclear. V was cut by 0 bases and J by 4 bases, with 9 bases left in between. The CDR3 contains 14 residues. Germline V gene sequence: CDR1 SGHDN, CDR2 FVKESK. The CDR3 protein is CASSQDLLGETQYF. The DNA for the CDR3 is TGTGCCAGCAGCCAAGATCTACTTGGAGAGACCCAGTACTTC.

The V call is TRBV5-1, the J call TRBJ2-2, with D possibly TRBD1 on 5 matching bases. Trimming took 4 bases from V and 4 from J, leaving 11 bases between them. CDR3 length: 14 residues. Germline assignment: CDR1 SGHRS and CDR2 YFSETQ. The CDR3 spells CASSTGRSTGELFF. CDR3 in DNA: TGCGCCAGCAGCACAGGAAGGAGCACCGGGGAGCTGTTTTTT.

The chain uses TRBV6-4 and TRBJ1-6, with TRBD1 as a possible D gene (5 bases). The CDR3 is 15 residues long. Germline V gene lookup returns CDR1 MRHNA and CDR2 SNTAGT. The V and J ends lost 0 bases and 7 bases respectively, with 10 bases between them. The CDR3 nucleotides read TGTGCCAGCAGTGACTCGGGACTGGGGAATTCACCCCTCCACTTT. It yields the protein CASSDSGLGNSPLHF.

The V and J genes are TRBV19 and TRBJ2-3; TRBD1 agrees at 9 bases. J was trimmed by 5 bases and V by 3 bases; bases with no gene match: 9. Germline-derived CDR1 and CDR2 are LNHDA and SQIVND (reference sequence). The CDR3 spans 16 residues. The CDR3 DNA reads as TGTGCCAGTAGTATTGGGACAGGGTTGAGGGGAGATACGCAGTATTTT. Translated: CASSIGTGLRGDTQYF.

The rearrangement links TRBV9 to TRBJ1-6; a possible D gene is TRBD1 (5 bases). V shed 0 bases and J shed 7 bases, with 14 bases lying between them. Germline V lookup: CDR1 SGDLS, CDR2 YYNGEE. This CDR3 region has 16 residues. The CDR3 loop reads CASSVGPRAINSPLHF. In DNA form, the CDR3 reads TGTGCCAGCAGCGTAGGTCCCAGGGCCATAAATTCACCCCTCCACTTT. Based on the CDR3 plus reference TRBV9 and TRBJ1-6, the full variable domain is DSGVTQTPKHLITATGQRVTLRCSPRSGDLSVYWYQQSLDQGLQFLIQYYNGEERAKGNILERFSAQQFPDLHSELNLSSLELGDSALYFCASSVGPRAINSPLHFGNGTRLTVT.

CDR3 sequence reads: CASSFSSNYGYTF. In nucleotides, the CDR3 is TGTGCCAGCAGTTTTTCCAGTAACTATGGCTACACCTTC. This sequence joins TRBV12-3 or TRBV12-4 and TRBJ1-2; D remains ambiguous. V was clipped by 3 bases and J by 1 base, with 6 bases between them. This CDR3 spans 13 amino acids.

CDR3 in amino acids: CASSPGTSGGTDTQYF. The CDR3 nucleotides read TGCGCCAGCAGCCCGGGGACTAGCGGGGGTACAGATACGCAGTATTTT. This sequence joins TRBV5-1 and TRBJ2-3; 14 positions match TRBD2. Losses at the gene ends were 4 bases for V and 3 bases for J; bases not matched to a gene: 4. Looked up from germline, CDR1 is SGHRS and CDR2 is YFSETQ. The CDR3 has 16 residues.

The V call is TRBV5-1, the J call TRBJ1-1; D possibly corresponds to TRBD1 (6 bases). Germline CDR1 is SGHRS and CDR2 is YFSETQ. The V end was cut by 7 bases, the J end by 7 bases, with 11 bases between. The CDR3 consists of 11 residues. The CDR3 nucleotides read TGCGCCAGCTGGGGGCCGGGTGAAGCTTTCTTT. It encodes CASWGPGEAFF.

The rearrangement uses TRBV7-9 and TRBJ1-6; 7 bases are shared with TRBD1. V lost 7 bases and J lost 7; bases outside the gene matches: 1. The CDR3 covers 12 residues. Germline V gene data show CDR1 as SEHNR and CDR2 as FQNEAQ (reference sequence). Here the CDR3 DNA reads TGTGCCAGCAAGGGGGCGAATTCACCCCTCCACTTT. This encodes CASKGANSPLHF.

The V and J genes are TRBV28 and TRBJ2-7; 8 positions match TRBD1. V was clipped by 9 bases and J by 4 bases; unmatched bases: 5. The CDR3 runs 12 residues. Germline values: CDR1 MDHEN, CDR2 SYDVKM. CDR3 nucleotide sequence: TGTGCCAGTGGGACAGGAGAGTACGAGCAGTACTTC. Its protein is CASGTGEYEQYF.

The chain has TRBV27 and TRBJ1-1; 8 bases line up with TRBD1. Germline lookup yields CDR1 MNHEY and CDR2 SMNVEV (reference sequence). The CDR3 contains 13 residues. The V gene end was trimmed by 2 bases and the J gene end by 7 bases; junction bases not matched to a gene: 3. The CDR3 is CASSLRQGHEAFF. For the CDR3, the DNA is TGTGCCAGCAGTTTAAGACAGGGGCATGAAGCTTTCTTT.

In this sample, this clone turned up once. This rearrangement joins TRBV7-9 to TRBJ2-1; a weak D match, TRBD2 (5 bases). The CDR3 extends over 13 amino acids. Per germline, CDR1 SEHNR and CDR2 FQNEAQ (reference sequence). V lost 7 bases, J lost 8 bases, and 15 bases lay in between. CDR3 amino acids: CASNAPEEDEQFF. The CDR3 DNA sequence: TGTGCCAGCAACGCACCTGAGGAGGATGAGCAGTTCTTC.

The chain joins TRBV9 to TRBJ2-2, with a tentative D call TRBD2 (5 bases). The germline CDR1 and CDR2 sequences are SGDLS and YYNGEE. The CDR3 covers 16 residues. Trimming shortened V by 0 bases and J by 4 bases, and 13 bases separated the two germline ends. CDR3 residues: CASSVGAGSATGELFF. CDR3 sequence (DNA): TGTGCCAGCAGCGTAGGGGCGGGTTCGGCCACCGGGGAGCTGTTTTTT.

The V and J genes are TRBV27 and TRBJ2-6; 7 bases align to TRBD1. This CDR3 has 17 amino acids. CDR1 is MNHEY, CDR2 SMNVEV, per germline (reference sequence). Trimming cost V 10 bases and J 0 bases; bases outside gene matches: 12. CDR3 DNA sequence: TGTGCCACTACCGGGACAGCGGCTTTCTCTGGGGCCAACGTCCTGACTTTC. Its protein is CATTGTAAFSGANVLTF.

The chain links TRBV5-1 to TRBJ1-4; TRBD1 agrees at 9 bases. V lost 1 base to trimming and J lost 8 bases; unmatched junction nucleotides: 9. In germline, CDR1 is SGHRS, CDR2 YFSETQ. This CDR3 region has 16 residues. This CDR3 reads CASSLTHRGPREKLFF. The CDR3 DNA reads TGCGCCAGCAGCTTGACCCACAGGGGGCCTCGCGAAAAACTGTTTTTT.

The V call is TRBV15, the J call TRBJ2-5; TRBD2 might be the D (6 bases). The V gene's germline CDR1 is LNHNV and CDR2 YYDKDF (reference sequence). The V and J ends lost 2 bases and 5 bases respectively, with 18 bases between them. The CDR3 contains 16 residues. The CDR3 loop is CATSRPLGGSGETQYF. The CDR3, as DNA: TGTGCCACCAGCAGACCCCTGGGGGGATCTGGGGAGACCCAGTACTTC.

The chain is built from TRBV28 and TRBJ2-7; 8 nucleotides align to TRBD2. Unmatched junction bases numbered 6, after V lost 5 bases and J lost 0 bases. The CDR3 is 15 residues long. Germline CDR1 is MDHEN and CDR2 is SYDVKM. CDR3 DNA sequence: TGTGCCAGCAGTGGGACTAGACAGTACTCCTACGAGCAGTACTTC. This codes for CASSGTRQYSYEQYF.

This CDR3 reads CASRRQGDYGYTF. Written as DNA, the CDR3 is TGTGCCAGCAGGAGACAGGGGGACTATGGCTACACCTTC. The rearrangement joins TRBV9 to TRBJ1-2; 9 bases fit TRBD1. CDR1 and CDR2 (germline): SGDLS, YYNGEE. V gave up 5 bases and J gave up 3 bases; unmatched junction bases: 2. This CDR3 spans 13 amino acids.